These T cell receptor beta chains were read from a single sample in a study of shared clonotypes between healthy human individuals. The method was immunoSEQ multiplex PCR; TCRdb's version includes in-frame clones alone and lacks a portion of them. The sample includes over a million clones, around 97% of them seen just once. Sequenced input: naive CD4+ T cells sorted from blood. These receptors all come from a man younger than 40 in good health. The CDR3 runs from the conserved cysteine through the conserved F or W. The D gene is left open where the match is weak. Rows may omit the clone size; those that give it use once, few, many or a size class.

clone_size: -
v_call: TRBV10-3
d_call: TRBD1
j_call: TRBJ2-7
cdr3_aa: CAITPRTGESYEQYF
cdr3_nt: TGTGCCATCACCCCCCGGACAGGGGAGTCTTACGAGCAGTACTTC

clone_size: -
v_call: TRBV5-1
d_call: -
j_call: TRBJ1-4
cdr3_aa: CASSLRPVASNEKLFF
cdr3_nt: TGCGCCAGCAGCTTAAGGCCAGTGGCGAGTAATGAAAAACTGTTTTTT

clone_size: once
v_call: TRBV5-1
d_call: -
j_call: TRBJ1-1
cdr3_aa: CASSLALPFTEAFF
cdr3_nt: TGCGCCAGCAGCTTGGCCCTTCCGTTCACTGAAGCTTTCTTT

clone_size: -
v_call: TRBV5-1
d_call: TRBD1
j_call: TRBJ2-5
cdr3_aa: CASSSTGLETQYF
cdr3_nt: TGCGCCAGCAGCTCGACAGGGTTGGAGACCCAGTACTTC

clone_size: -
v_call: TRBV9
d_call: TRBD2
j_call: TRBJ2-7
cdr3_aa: CASSVGPGLAGSSSYEQYF
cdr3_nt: TGTGCCAGCAGCGTAGGGCCGGGACTAGCGGGAAGCAGCTCCTACGAGCAGTACTTC

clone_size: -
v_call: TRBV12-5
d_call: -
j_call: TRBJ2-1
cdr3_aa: CASGSPEGRYNEQFF
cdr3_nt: TGTGCTAGTGGTTCCCCGGAGGGAAGGTACAATGAGCAGTTCTTC

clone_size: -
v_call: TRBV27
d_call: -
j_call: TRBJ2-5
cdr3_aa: CASSLVGRGTGGETQYF
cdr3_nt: TGTGCCAGCAGTTTAGTCGGAAGAGGGACCGGAGGAGAGACCCAGTACTTC

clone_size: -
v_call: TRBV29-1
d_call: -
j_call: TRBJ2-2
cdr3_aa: CSVDEVGELFF
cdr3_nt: TGCAGCGTTGATGAGGTCGGGGAGCTGTTTTTT

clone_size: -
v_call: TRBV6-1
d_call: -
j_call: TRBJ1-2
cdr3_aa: CASSPGTVYGYTF
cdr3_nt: TGTGCCAGCAGCCCGGGGACGGTCTATGGCTACACCTTC

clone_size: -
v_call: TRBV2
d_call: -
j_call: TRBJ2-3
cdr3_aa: CASSQEGSSTDTQYF
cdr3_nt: TGTGCCAGCAGCCAGGAGGGTAGTAGCACAGATACGCAGTATTTT

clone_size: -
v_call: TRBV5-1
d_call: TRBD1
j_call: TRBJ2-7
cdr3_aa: CASSSGTGLYYEQYF
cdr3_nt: TGCGCCAGCAGCTCGGGGACAGGCCTCTACTACGAGCAGTACTTC

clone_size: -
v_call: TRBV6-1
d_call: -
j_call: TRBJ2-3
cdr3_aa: CASSETVGRGTDTQYF
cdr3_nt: TGTGCCAGCAGTGAAACCGTAGGGCGCGGGACAGATACGCAGTATTTT

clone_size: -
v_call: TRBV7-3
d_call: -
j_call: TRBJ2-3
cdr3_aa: CASSLTGNGRTDTQYF
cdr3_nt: TGTGCCAGCAGCTTAACCGGGAACGGACGCACAGATACGCAGTATTTT

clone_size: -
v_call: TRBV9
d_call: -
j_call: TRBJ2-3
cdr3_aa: CASSVGTGTSSTDTQYF
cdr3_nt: TGTGCCAGCAGCGTGGGTACCGGGACATCTAGCACAGATACGCAGTATTTT

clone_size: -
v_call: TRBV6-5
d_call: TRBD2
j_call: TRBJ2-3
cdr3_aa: CASRIAGAGTDTQYF
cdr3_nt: TGTGCCAGCAGAATAGCGGGAGCGGGCACAGATACGCAGTATTTT